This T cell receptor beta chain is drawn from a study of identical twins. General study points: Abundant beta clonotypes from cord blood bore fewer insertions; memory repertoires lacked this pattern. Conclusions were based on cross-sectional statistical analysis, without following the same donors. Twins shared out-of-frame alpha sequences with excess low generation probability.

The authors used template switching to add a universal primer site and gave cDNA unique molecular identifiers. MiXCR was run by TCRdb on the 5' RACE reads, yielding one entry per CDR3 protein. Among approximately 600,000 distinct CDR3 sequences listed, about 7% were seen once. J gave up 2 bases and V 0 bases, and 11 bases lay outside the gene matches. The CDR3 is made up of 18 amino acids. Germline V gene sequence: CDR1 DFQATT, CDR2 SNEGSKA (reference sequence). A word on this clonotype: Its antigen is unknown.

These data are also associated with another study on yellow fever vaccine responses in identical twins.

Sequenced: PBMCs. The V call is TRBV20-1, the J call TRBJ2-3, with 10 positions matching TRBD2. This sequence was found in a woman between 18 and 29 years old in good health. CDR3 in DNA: TGCAGTGCTAGAGATGATAGCGGGGGGACCTGGTCCACAGATACGCAGTATTTT. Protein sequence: CSARDDSGGTWSTDTQYF.